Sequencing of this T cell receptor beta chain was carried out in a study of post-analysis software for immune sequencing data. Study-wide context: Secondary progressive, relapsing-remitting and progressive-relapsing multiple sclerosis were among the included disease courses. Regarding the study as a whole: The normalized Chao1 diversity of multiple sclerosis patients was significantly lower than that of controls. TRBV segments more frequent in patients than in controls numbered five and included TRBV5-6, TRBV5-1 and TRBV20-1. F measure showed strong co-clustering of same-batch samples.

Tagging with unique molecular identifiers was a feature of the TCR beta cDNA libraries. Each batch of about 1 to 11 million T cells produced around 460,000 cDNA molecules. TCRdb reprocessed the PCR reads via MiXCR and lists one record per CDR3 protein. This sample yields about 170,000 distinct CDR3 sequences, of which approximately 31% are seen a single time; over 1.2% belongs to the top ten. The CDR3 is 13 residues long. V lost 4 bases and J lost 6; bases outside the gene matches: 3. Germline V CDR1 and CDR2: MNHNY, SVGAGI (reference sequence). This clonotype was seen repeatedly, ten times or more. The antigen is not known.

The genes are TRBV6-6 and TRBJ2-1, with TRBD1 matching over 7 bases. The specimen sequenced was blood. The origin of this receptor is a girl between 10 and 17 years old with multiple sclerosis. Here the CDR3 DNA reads TGTGCCAGCAGTTTACAGGGGCCCAATGAGCAGTTCTTC. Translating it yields CASSLQGPNEQFF.